This TCR beta chain was found in a study of T cell changes during pregnancy in multiple sclerosis. TCRdb's copy holds only in-frame clones and misses some; the assay was immunoSEQ multiplex PCR. Among about 59,000 clones listed, just over 90% were seen once. This clone was counted a single time. This CDR3 contains 14 residues. Germline V gives CDR1 MNHEY, CDR2 SVGAGI. The V gene lost 3 bases and the J gene lost 7 bases, with 10 bases spanning the gap. The chain couples TRBV6-5 to TRBJ1-6; no clear D gene. The sequencing here drew on CD4+ T cells from peripheral blood mononuclear cells, taken before pregnancy. This clonotype originated in a female donor with multiple sclerosis, enrolled in a pregnancy study. For the CDR3, the DNA is TGTGCCAGCAGTTATCGACAATTAAATTCACCCCTCCACTTT. Translation gives CASSYRQLNSPLHF.